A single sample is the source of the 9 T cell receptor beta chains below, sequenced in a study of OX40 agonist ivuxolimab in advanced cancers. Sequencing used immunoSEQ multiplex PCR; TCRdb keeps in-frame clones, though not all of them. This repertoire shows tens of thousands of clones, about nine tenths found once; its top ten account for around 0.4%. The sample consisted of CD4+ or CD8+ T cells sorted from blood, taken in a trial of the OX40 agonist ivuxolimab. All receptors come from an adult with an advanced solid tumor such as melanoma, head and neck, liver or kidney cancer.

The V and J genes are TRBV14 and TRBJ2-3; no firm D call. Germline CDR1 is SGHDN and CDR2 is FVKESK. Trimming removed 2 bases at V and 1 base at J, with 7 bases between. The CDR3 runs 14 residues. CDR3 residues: CASSQTSRTDTQYF. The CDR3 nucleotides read TGTGCCAGCAGCCAAACCAGCCGCACAGATACGCAGTATTTT.

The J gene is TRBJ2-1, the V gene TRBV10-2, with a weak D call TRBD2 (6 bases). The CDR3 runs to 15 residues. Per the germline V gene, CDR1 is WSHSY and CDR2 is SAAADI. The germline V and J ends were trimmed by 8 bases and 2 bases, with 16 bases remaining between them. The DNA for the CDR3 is TGCGCCAGCTGGGTGGGGGGATTAGCCTACAATGAGCAGTTCTTC. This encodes CASWVGGLAYNEQFF.

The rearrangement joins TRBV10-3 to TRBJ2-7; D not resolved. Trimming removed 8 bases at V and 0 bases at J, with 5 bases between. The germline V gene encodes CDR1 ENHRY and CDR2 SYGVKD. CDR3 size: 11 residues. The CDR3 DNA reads TGTGCCATCGGGCGCTCCTACGAGCAGTACTTC. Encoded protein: CAIGRSYEQYF.

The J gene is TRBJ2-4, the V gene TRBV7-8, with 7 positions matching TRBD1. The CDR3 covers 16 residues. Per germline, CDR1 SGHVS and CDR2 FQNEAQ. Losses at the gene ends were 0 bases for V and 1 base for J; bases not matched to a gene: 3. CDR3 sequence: CASSLATGAAKNIQYF. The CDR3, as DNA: TGTGCCAGCAGCTTAGCAACAGGGGCTGCCAAAAACATTCAGTACTTC.

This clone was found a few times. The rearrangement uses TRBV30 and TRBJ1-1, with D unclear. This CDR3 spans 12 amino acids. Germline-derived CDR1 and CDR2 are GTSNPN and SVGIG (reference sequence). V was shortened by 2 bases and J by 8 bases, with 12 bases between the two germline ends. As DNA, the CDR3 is TGTGCCTGGAGTCGTACCTCGTACGAAGCTTTCTTT. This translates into CAWSRTSYEAFF.

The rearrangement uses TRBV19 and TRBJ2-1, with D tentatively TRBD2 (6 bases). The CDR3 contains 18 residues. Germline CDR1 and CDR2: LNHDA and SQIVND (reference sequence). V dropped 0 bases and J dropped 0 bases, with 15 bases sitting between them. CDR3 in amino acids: CASSIDHGAGSSYNEQFF. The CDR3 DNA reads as TGTGCCAGTAGTATAGATCATGGAGCGGGCAGCTCCTACAATGAGCAGTTCTTC.

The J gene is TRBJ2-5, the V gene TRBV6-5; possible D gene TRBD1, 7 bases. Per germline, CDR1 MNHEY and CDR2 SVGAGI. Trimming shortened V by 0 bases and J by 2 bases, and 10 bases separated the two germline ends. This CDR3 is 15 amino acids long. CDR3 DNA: TGTGCCAGCAGTTACTCGCGGGACAGACAAGAGACCCAGTACTTC. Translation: CASSYSRDRQETQYF.

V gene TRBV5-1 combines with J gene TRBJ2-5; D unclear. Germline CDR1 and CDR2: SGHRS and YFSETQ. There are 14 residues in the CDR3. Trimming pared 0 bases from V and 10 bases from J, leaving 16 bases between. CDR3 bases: TGCGCCAGCAGCTTGGCTGGGTTCGGTTCGGGCCAGTACTTC. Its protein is CASSLAGFGSGQYF.

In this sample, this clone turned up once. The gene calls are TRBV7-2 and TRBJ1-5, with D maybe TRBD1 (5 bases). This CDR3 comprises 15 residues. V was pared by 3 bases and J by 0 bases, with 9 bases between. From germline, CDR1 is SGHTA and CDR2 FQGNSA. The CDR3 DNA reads TGTGCCAGCAGCTTCTGGGGGGATAGCAATCAGCCCCAGCATTTT. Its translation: CASSFWGDSNQPQHF.